Below, 10 T cell receptor beta chains from the same sample are listed, as sequenced in a study of cytomegalovirus exposure and HLA in healthy donors (dated by TCRdb to about 2017). The library was obtained by the immunoSEQ multiplex PCR assay. For the multiplex PCR, a mixture combining 60 forward primers for TCR Vbeta segments and 13 reverse primers for TCR Jbeta segments was used. The table comes from immuneACCESS by way of TCRdb, which keeps in-frame sequences with V and J called. Part of the clones is missing from these tables; in studies checked, under half for an unresolved V gene and the rest for unknown reasons. For this sample there are roughly 110,000 clones; roughly 75% appear just once. The leading ten clones occupy 2.5% of the sample. Sequencing was done on a sample of PBMCs. These receptors all come from a man aged 35-49 years in good health and CMV-seronegative.

This chain uses TRBV11-2 with TRBJ2-1, with D tentatively TRBD2 (7 bases). Germline V lookup: CDR1 SGHAT, CDR2 FQNNGV. With 3 bases removed from V and 7 bases from J, the gap between germline ends came to 19 bases. This CDR3 comprises 16 residues. CDR3 sequence: CASSFAGAAGRNEQFF. In DNA, the CDR3 is TGTGCCAGCAGCTTCGCGGGGGCGGCCGGGCGGAATGAGCAGTTCTTC.

The chain employs TRBV27 and TRBJ2-7; D is perhaps TRBD1 (6 bases). Per germline, CDR1 MNHEY and CDR2 SMNVEV (reference sequence). The ends were cut back, 0 bases at V and 7 bases at J, with 13 bases in the middle. This CDR3 comprises 14 residues. The CDR3 region is CASSLSTGLGEQYF. The CDR3 region has the DNA TGTGCCAGCAGTTTATCGACAGGCCTTGGAGAGCAGTACTTC.

This clone has more than one count but fewer than ten. The gene calls are TRBV5-4 and TRBJ2-5; D possibly corresponds to TRBD1 (5 bases). Looked up from germline, CDR1 is SGHNT and CDR2 is YYREEE (reference sequence). CDR3 size: 13 residues. V gave up 10 bases and J gave up 3 bases, with 16 bases separating them. The CDR3 reads CAGRLTGEETQYF. The CDR3 DNA is TGTGCCGGAAGACTTACAGGAGAAGAGACCCAGTACTTC.

J is TRBJ2-4 and V is TRBV11-2, with 11 bases fitting TRBD2. V trimming: 4 bases; J trimming: 0 bases; junction bases outside the gene matches: 5. Germline lookup yields CDR1 SGHAT and CDR2 FQNNGV. The CDR3 is 17 amino acids. The CDR3 coding sequence is TGTGCCAGCAGCTCCCGACTAGCGGGGCTAGCCAAAAACATTCAGTACTTC. Amino acid sequence: CASSSRLAGLAKNIQYF.

The chain employs TRBV21-1 and TRBJ2-7; the D call in the table, TRBD1, was not verified against the DNA. TRBV21-1 counts as a pseudogene. The CDR3 loop spans 16 amino acids. Written as DNA, the CDR3 is TGTGCCAGCAGCAAGTGGGGGCAAGGGGTGTCCTACGAGCAGTACTTC. Protein sequence: CASSKWGQGVSYEQYF.

V usage is TRBV5-1 and J usage is TRBJ2-2; 10 positions agree with TRBD2. Unmatched junction bases numbered 14, after V lost 3 bases and J lost 0 bases. Germline CDR1 reads SGHRS; CDR2 reads YFSETQ. This CDR3 has 20 residues. The CDR3 nucleotides are TGCGCCAGCAGCTCGCAACGGACTAGCGGATTTCCCCCGAACACCGGGGAGCTGTTTTTT. This encodes CASSSQRTSGFPPNTGELFF.

CDR3 sequence (DNA): TGTGCCAGCAGGTACACAGGGGACTATGGCTACACCTTC. Protein product: CASRYTGDYGYTF. The chain couples TRBV2 to TRBJ1-2; TRBD1 matches 7 bases. V lost 6 bases and J lost 3; bases outside the gene matches: 4. The CDR3 is made up of 13 amino acids. Germline V gene sequence: CDR1 SNHLY, CDR2 FYNNEI.

The genes are TRBV5-1 and TRBJ1-3; 8 nucleotides align to TRBD1. The CDR3 runs to 17 residues. Per germline, CDR1 SGHRS and CDR2 YFSETQ. V gave up 4 bases and J gave up 8 bases; unmatched junction bases: 17. This CDR3 is CASSLNVPTGVGDTIYF. CDR3 in DNA: TGCGCCAGCAGCCTCAATGTACCGACAGGGGTAGGGGACACCATATATTTT.

This clone was picked up a small number of times. V gene TRBV2 combines with J gene TRBJ2-1; D is possibly TRBD1 (6 bases). Looked up from germline, CDR1 is SNHLY and CDR2 is FYNNEI. This CDR3 comprises 16 residues. Trimming left V 2 bases short and J 2 bases short, with 13 bases between. The CDR3 loop reads CASSEFGRGTYNEQFF. CDR3 nucleotides: TGTGCCAGCAGTGAATTCGGCAGGGGAACCTACAATGAGCAGTTCTTC.

The rearrangement links TRBV5-8 to TRBJ2-3; TRBD2 aligns across 8 bases. Germline V gene data show CDR1 as SGHTS and CDR2 as YDEGEE. J lost 2 bases, V lost 7 bases, and 6 bases had no gene match. There are 14 residues in the CDR3. CDR3 bases: TGTGCCAGCGCCGGGAGGGGGACCACAGATACGCAGTATTTT. Its protein is CASAGRGTTDTQYF.